The entry below describes one T cell receptor (beta chain). This clone was observed a single time. The antigen it binds to is not known. No quality values exist for individual bases; no much larger clone is one base distant. TCRbeta CDR3 regions were amplified from genomic DNA by means of the immunoSEQ Assay, a bias-controlled multiplex PCR. Per the original workflow: Within the assay, amplification of reference gene primers was used to estimate how many nucleated cells each sample contained. To quantify the absolute abundance of each unique TCRbeta CDR3 rearrangement, sequence reads were collapsed and filtered. For each sample, productive Simpson clonality was calculated as the square root of Simpson's diversity index across productive rearrangements. TCRdb re-hosts the immuneACCESS table, in-frame sequences only. Its copies lack some clones; in the studies checked, an unresolved V gene accounts for under half of them, and the cause for the rest is not known. That table supplies the V and J calls and clone size; D and trimming were determined from the DNA. This sample has 210,000 or so clones in its table, and more than 75% of those were observed once. Roughly 4.1% of the sample goes to the ten largest clones.

Trimming costs V 4 bases and J 0 bases, and their ends lie 7 bases apart. From a lookup of the germline V gene, CDR1 and CDR2 are SNHLY and FYNNEI. Measured from the cysteine to the phenylalanine, the CDR3 is 14 residues long. Only the CDR3 portion is preserved as DNA: 42 bases, with reading frame beginning at the first base. Each collaborating institution followed its own protocols to collect whole blood in K2EDTA tubes. For TCRbeta analysis, collaborators shipped samples as frozen whole blood, isolated PBMCs, or DNA extracted from either of those sample types. This sample was included in a study of blood T cell repertoires in COVID-19 (dated by TCRdb to the early 2020s). With respect to the entire study: Collaborator samples came from the United States, Italy and Spain and covered acute and convalescent phases of COVID-19. The repertoires were released in a freely available public database intended as a resource for research on the immune response to SARS-CoV-2. Where available, HLA class I and class II types were obtained from metadata supplied by the sample provider rather than from assay-based typing. The samples were drawn from two sources: the first 160 participants of the ongoing ImmuneRACE study, and 1,200 or so subjects contributed by 6 global collaborators. The prospective study material was composed of cDNA or gDNA derived from T cells, B-cell-depleted T cells, or PBMCs. The dataset comprised deeply sampled blood TCRbeta repertoires from subjects exposed to, actively infected with, or recovered from COVID-19. Nearly every sample came with metadata listing a de-identified subject ID, COVID-19 status, age in years and sex.

Points the paper makes about the study in general: The amount of clinical and demographic metadata varied by source and participant and was provided uncurated.

The rearrangement joined TRBV2 to TRBJ1-3; perhaps TRBD1 is the D gene, with 5 bases matching. The sequence derives from a man aged 50 to 59 with acute or convalescent COVID-19. The sequencing input was peripheral blood. The nucleotide sequence is given as TGTGCCAGCAGTGCGACAGACTCTGGAAACACCATATATTTT. Its amino acids are CASSATDSGNTIYF.